Listed here are 21 T cell receptor beta chains from one sample, sequenced in a study of post-analysis software for immune sequencing data (dated by TCRdb to 2014 to 2015). Overall study results and their limits: Patients showed significantly higher frequencies than controls for about five TRBV segments, among them TRBV5-6, TRBV5-1 and TRBV20-1.

For these TCRs, the target antigens are not known. The receptor library was made with PCR. The run used an Illumina HiSeq 2500. To reduce PCR and sequencing biases, unique molecular identifiers were incorporated into the TCR beta cDNA libraries. In-frame beta chains were kept once TCRdb had trimmed the public reads at Q25 with fastp and called clones with MiXCR. Each entry is one CDR3 protein sequence, shown with its most common DNA and genes. This sample is represented by hundreds of thousands of distinct CDR3 sequences; roughly 46% of them were singletons. The ten largest clonotypes hold under 2% of the sample. The sample was blood. The receptor set was obtained from a girl between 5 and 17 years old with multiple sclerosis.

This clonotype was counted at least ten times. This chain links TRBV7-9 with TRBJ2-7; 10 bases are shared with TRBD1. The CDR3 contains 17 residues. V dropped 2 bases and J dropped 0; count of bases not matched to a gene: 7. The germline V gene has CDR1 SEHNR and CDR2 FQNEAQ (reference sequence). The CDR3 region has the DNA TGTGCCAGCAGCTTAATAGGCTGGACAGGGGGCTCCTACGAGCAGTACTTC. Translating gives CASSLIGWTGGSYEQYF.

With respect to this clonotype: Because the CDR3 is missing its conserved closing phenylalanine or tryptophan, this is likely a read error. The V gene is TRBV10-3, the J gene TRBJ2-1; 7 bases line up with TRBD2. Germline assignment: CDR1 ENHRY and CDR2 SYGVKD. J gave up 5 bases and V 2 bases, and 3 bases lay outside the gene matches. CDR3 length: 14 residues. The CDR3 sequence: CAISEAGTNNEQFV. The CDR3, as DNA: TGTGCCATCAGTGAGGCCGGGACTAACAATGAGCAGTTCGTC.

The rearrangement links TRBV12-3 or TRBV12-4 to TRBJ2-1; perhaps TRBD1 as D (5 bases). V lost 1 base and J 4 bases, leaving 14 bases between the germline ends. The CDR3 extends over 16 amino acids. CDR3 in amino acids: CASSLGGRLDYNEQFF. In DNA, the CDR3 is TGTGCCAGCAGTTTAGGGGGCAGGCTAGATTACAATGAGCAGTTCTTC.

This clonotype has a count of ten or more. The chain joins TRBV4-1 to TRBJ2-1; D is possibly TRBD1 (6 bases). Trimming took 4 bases from V and 4 from J, leaving 20 bases between them. This CDR3 contains 17 residues. In germline, CDR1 is MGHRA, CDR2 YSYEKL. The CDR3 loop reads CASSPTTLGARYNEQFF. The CDR3 nucleotides are TGCGCCAGCAGCCCAACTACGCTGGGGGCGAGATACAATGAGCAGTTCTTC.

The chain combines TRBV4-1 with TRBJ1-2; 7 positions match TRBD1. Germline-derived CDR1 and CDR2 are MGHRA and YSYEKL. The CDR3 length is 14 residues. After removal of 2 bases from V and 8 bases from J, the junction contained 8 bases not matched to a gene. The CDR3, as DNA: TGCGCCAGCAGCCAACCCCCGAGGGGGCCGGGCTACACCTTC. As protein: CASSQPPRGPGYTF.

The chain recombines TRBV12-3 or TRBV12-4 with TRBJ2-7; no firm D call. Trimming shortened V by 5 bases and J by 9 bases, and 14 bases separated the two germline ends. This CDR3 is built from 12 residues. The CDR3 DNA reads as TGTGCCAGCAGTACCCGACCCGGCGGGCAGTACTTC. Translated: CASSTRPGGQYF.

This clonotype was counted between two and nine times. The chain has TRBV6-5 and TRBJ2-7; TRBD2 matches at 11 bases. The CDR3 runs to 16 residues. The germline CDR1 and CDR2 sequences are MNHEY and SVGAGI. V shed 2 bases, J shed 6 bases, and the junction held 9 bases outside the gene matches. CDR3: CASSYDTSGGSREQYF. The CDR3 nucleotides read TGTGCCAGCAGTTACGATACTAGCGGGGGCTCGCGCGAGCAGTACTTC.

This clonotype was counted a few times. The genes are TRBV4-1 and TRBJ2-5; TRBD2 matches 9 bases. V dropped 1 base and J dropped 4; count of bases not matched to a gene: 4. The CDR3 totals 15 residues. From germline, CDR1 is MGHRA and CDR2 YSYEKL. CDR3: CASSQGGLARETQYF. The CDR3, as DNA: TGCGCCAGCAGCCAAGGGGGACTAGCAAGAGAGACCCAGTACTTC.

This clonotype was found a few times. The rearrangement uses TRBV12-3 or TRBV12-4 and TRBJ2-7; D is ambiguous. V dropped 2 bases and J dropped 2 bases, with 10 bases sitting between them. CDR3 size: 14 residues. DNA for the CDR3: TGTGCCAGCAGTTTATCTGACGTTACCTACGAGCAGTACTTC. This codes for CASSLSDVTYEQYF.

V and J are TRBV4-1 and TRBJ1-2; D not resolved. Germline assignment: CDR1 MGHRA and CDR2 YSYEKL. V gave up 2 bases and J gave up 4 bases, with 20 bases separating them. The CDR3 loop spans 17 amino acids. The CDR3 loop is CASSQPKGGPNSYGYTF. The CDR3 nucleotides are TGCGCCAGCAGCCAACCGAAAGGAGGACCCAATAGCTATGGCTACACCTTC.

The rearrangement links TRBV20-1 to TRBJ2-7, with TRBD1 identical over 11 bases. The J call is in doubt because the DNA end fits TRBJ2-4 better. CDR3 length: 13 residues. The germline V gene has CDR1 DFQATT and CDR2 SNEGSKA (reference sequence). The CDR3 reads CSALGQGGHIQYF. The CDR3 DNA reads TGCAGTGCGTTGGGACAGGGGGGTCACATTCAGTACTTC.

The chain recombines TRBV7-2 with TRBJ2-1; 8 bases are a match to TRBD2. The germline CDR1 and CDR2 sequences are SGHTA and FQGNSA. The V and J ends lost 5 bases and 4 bases, in that order; junction bases with no gene match: 7. CDR3 length: 15 residues. As DNA, the CDR3 is TGTGCCAGCAGCGGGGAGCGGGGGAGATACAATGAGCAGTTCTTC. Its protein is CASSGERGRYNEQFF.

This clonotype came up once. The genes are TRBV4-1 and TRBJ1-1; D not certain. Trimming shortened V by 4 bases and J by 1 base, and 25 bases separated the two germline ends. The CDR3 is made up of 19 amino acids. Germline V gene data show CDR1 as MGHRA and CDR2 as YSYEKL. Here the CDR3 reads CASSPAPIAAAITNTEAFF. CDR3 DNA: TGCGCCAGCAGCCCCGCCCCCATTGCGGCAGCTATTACGAACACTGAAGCTTTCTTT.

This clonotype appeared a few times. This chain connects TRBV3-1 to TRBJ2-1, with 13 bases matching TRBD2. Germline V CDR1 and CDR2: LGHDT, YNNKEL (reference sequence). This CDR3 region has 15 residues. V trimming: 5 bases; J trimming: 8 bases; junction bases outside the gene matches: 6. The CDR3 coding sequence is TGTGCCAGCAGCATCACTAGCGGGGGGGTCGATGAGCAGTTCTTC. Encoded protein: CASSITSGGVDEQFF.

Only a few counts were recorded for this clonotype. The chain uses TRBV7-7 and TRBJ2-3; D is possibly TRBD1 or TRBD2 (5 bases each). The germline V and J ends were trimmed by 5 bases and 2 bases, with 8 bases remaining between them. Germline V lookup: CDR1 SSHAT, CDR2 FNYEAQ (reference sequence). This CDR3 has 13 amino acids. In nucleotides, the CDR3 is TGTGCCAGCAGCATAGGGACCACAGATACGCAGTATTTT. Translating gives CASSIGTTDTQYF.

V gene TRBV5-8 combines with J gene TRBJ2-7; the match to TRBD1 covers 10 bases. The assigned J gene may be wrong: the sequence end matches TRBJ2-5 better. This CDR3 is built from 17 residues. Germline CDR1 and CDR2: SGHTS and YDEGEE. The CDR3 region has the DNA TGTGCCAGCAGCTTCTTAGGGACAGGGGTCTTAGAAGAGACCCAGTACTTC. This codes for CASSFLGTGVLEETQYF.

The chain uses TRBV2 and TRBJ1-1, with D unclear. Germline V lookup: CDR1 SNHLY, CDR2 FYNNEI. The CDR3 extends over 15 amino acids. V shed 2 bases and J shed 5 bases, with 15 bases lying between them. The CDR3 protein is CASSELRASETEAFF. Here the CDR3 DNA reads TGTGCCAGCAGTGAATTGAGGGCATCCGAAACTGAAGCTTTCTTT.

The gene calls are TRBV7-7 and TRBJ2-3, with a weak D call TRBD1 (6 bases). V dropped 10 bases and J dropped 5 bases, with 10 bases sitting between them. The CDR3 runs 11 residues. Germline V CDR1 and CDR2: SSHAT, FNYEAQ (reference sequence). The chain's CDR3 is CAILRGDTQYF. The CDR3 DNA is TGTGCCATCCTCAGGGGAGATACGCAGTATTTT.

DNA of the CDR3: TGCGCCAGCAGCTGGGGACTCGCCGAGCAGTACTTC. Translating it yields CASSWGLAEQYF. V gene TRBV5-1 combines with J gene TRBJ2-5, with D possibly matching TRBD2 (6 bases). The J call may be incorrect, as the DNA end agrees better with TRBJ2-7. Germline CDR1 and CDR2: SGHRS and YFSETQ. CDR3 size: 12 residues.

The chain carries TRBV29-1 and TRBJ1-1; D is uncertain. Germline V lookup: CDR1 SQVTM, CDR2 ANQGSEA. The CDR3 has 12 amino acids. The germline V and J ends were trimmed by 6 bases and 4 bases, with 12 bases remaining between them. The DNA for the CDR3 is TGCAGCGTCATGACTCGGGGCACTGAAGCTTTCTTT. Its translation is CSVMTRGTEAFF.

The V gene is TRBV10-3, the J gene TRBJ2-7, with TRBD1 matching over 9 bases. The junction had 4 bases not matched to a gene; V was cut back by 4 bases and J by 6 bases. This CDR3 spans 13 amino acids. From germline, CDR1 is ENHRY and CDR2 SYGVKD. CDR3 nucleotides: TGTGCCATCAGTGGGACAGGGGTGAGCGAGCAGTACTTC. This codes for CAISGTGVSEQYF.